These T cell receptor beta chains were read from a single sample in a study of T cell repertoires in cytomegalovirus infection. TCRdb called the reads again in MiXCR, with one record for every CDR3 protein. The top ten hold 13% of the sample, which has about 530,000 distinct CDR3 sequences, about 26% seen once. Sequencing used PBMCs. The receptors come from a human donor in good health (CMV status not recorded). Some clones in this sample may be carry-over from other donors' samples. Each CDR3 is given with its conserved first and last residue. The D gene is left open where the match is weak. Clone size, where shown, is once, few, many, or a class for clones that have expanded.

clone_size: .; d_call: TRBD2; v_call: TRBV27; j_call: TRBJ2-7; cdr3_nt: TGTGCCAGCAGTATCGCACTAGCGGGAGACTTGAAGCAGTACTTC; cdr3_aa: CASSIALAGDLKQYF
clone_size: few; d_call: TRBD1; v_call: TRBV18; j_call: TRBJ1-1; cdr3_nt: TGTGCCAGCTCACCGACGGGACAGGGGAACACTGAAGCTTTCTTT; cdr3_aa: CASSPTGQGNTEAFF
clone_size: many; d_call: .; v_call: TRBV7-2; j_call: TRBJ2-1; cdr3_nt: TGTGCCAGCAGCTTAGACCCTAGGTCCTACAATGAGCAGTTCTTC; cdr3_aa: CASSLDPRSYNEQFF
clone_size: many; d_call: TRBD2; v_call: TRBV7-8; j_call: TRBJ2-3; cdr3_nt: TGTGCCAGCAGCCCCCGGACTAGCGGGAGGGCCGTTAGGAGCACAGATACGCAGTATTTT; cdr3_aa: CASSPRTSGRAVRSTDTQYF
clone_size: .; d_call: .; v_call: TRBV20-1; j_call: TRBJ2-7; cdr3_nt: TGCAGTGCTAGAGATGCCCTCGGCACGGGAAGTTCCTACGAGCAGTACTTC; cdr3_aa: CSARDALGTGSSYEQYF
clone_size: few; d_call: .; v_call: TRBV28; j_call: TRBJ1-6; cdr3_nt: TGTGCCAGCAGCAACTACAGGGCGAATTCACCCCTCCACTTT; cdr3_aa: CASSNYRANSPLHF
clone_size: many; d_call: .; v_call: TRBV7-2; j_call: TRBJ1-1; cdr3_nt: TGTGCCAGCAGCCGATCAGGGGTAAGGGGCACTGAAGCTTTCTTT; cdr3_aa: CASSRSGVRGTEAFF
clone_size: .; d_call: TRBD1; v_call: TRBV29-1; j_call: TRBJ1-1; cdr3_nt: TGCAGCGTCGTGACAGGGGCCACTGAAGCTTTCTTT; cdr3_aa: CSVVTGATEAFF
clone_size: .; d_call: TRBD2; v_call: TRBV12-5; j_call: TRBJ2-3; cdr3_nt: TGTGCTAGTGCCCCAAGCGGGGGTCGCACAGATACGCAGTATTTT; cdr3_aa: CASAPSGGRTDTQYF
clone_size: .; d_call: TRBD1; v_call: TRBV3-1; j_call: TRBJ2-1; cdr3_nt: TGTGCCAGCAGCCAAGATGGGACAGCCTCCTACAATGAGCAGTTCTTC; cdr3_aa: CASSQDGTASYNEQFF
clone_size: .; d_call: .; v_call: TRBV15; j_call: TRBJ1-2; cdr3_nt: TGTGCCACCAGGCGGGGGGCAGCTAACTATGGCTACACCTTC; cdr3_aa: CATRRGAANYGYTF
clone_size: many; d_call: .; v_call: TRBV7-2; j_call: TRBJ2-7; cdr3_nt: TGTGCCAGCAGCTTGCTGCTAGGCCACGAGCAGTACTTC; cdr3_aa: CASSLLLGHEQYF
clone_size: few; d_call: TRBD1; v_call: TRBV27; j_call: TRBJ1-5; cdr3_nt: TGTGCCAGCGGGTCGACAGGGACCCAGCCCCAGCATTTT; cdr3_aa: CASGSTGTQPQHF
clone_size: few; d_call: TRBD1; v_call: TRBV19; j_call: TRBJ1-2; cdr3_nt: TGTGCCAGTACCCTAACAGGGGCACGGGGCTACACCTTC; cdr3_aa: CASTLTGARGYTF
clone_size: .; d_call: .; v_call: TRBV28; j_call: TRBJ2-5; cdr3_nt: TGTGCCACGTTGGCCCAAGAGACCCAGTACTTC; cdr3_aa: CATLAQETQYF
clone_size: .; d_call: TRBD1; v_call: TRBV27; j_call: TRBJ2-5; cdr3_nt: TGTGCCAGCAGTACCCGGGGACAGGGAGGAGAGACCCAGTACTTC; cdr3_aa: CASSTRGQGGETQYF
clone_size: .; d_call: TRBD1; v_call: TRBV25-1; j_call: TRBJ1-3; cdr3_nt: TGTGCCAGCAGTGAATTAGGCAGGGGGCCCGAGAGCTCTGGAAACACCATATATTTT; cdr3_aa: CASSELGRGPESSGNTIYF
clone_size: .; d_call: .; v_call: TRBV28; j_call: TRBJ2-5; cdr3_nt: TGTGCCAGCAGTTTCAGCCTATCCCAAGAGACCCAGTACTTC; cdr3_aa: CASSFSLSQETQYF
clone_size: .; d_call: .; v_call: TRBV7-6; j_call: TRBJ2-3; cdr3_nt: TGTGCCAGCAGCCTACGGACAGCCTCGTTCACAGATACGCAGTATTTT; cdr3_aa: CASSLRTASFTDTQYF
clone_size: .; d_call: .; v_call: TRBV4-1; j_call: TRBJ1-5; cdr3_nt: TGCGCCAGCAGCCATGAAGGTCAGCCCCAGCATTTT; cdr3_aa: CASSHEGQPQHF
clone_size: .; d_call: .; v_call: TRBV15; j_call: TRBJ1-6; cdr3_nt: TGTGCCACCGCTTTTACAGGGAGTTTTAATTCACCCCTCCACTTT; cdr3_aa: CATAFTGSFNSPLHF
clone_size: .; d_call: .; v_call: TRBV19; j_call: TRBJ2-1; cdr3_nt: TGTGCCAGTAGTACCAGGTTAGAGCAGTTCTTC; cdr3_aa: CASSTRLEQFF
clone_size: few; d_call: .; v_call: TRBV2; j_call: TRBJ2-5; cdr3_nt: TGTGCCAGCAAGGTGGACCTCGCTGAGACCCAGTACTTC; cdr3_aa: CASKVDLAETQYF
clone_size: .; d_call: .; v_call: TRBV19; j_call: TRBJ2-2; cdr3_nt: TGTGCCAGTAACGGTGGCGCAGACAAATACACCGGGGAGCTGTTTTTT; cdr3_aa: CASNGGADKYTGELFF
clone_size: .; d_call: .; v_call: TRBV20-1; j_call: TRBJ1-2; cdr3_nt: TGCAGTGCTCTAGATACTCTATTAGTGGCAGGGAATGGCTACACCTTC; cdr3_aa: CSALDTLLVAGNGYTF
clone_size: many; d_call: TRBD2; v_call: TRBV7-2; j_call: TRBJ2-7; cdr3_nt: TGTGCCAGCAGCCCTGGGGTTACTAGCGGGTTCTACGAGCAGTACTTC; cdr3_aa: CASSPGVTSGFYEQYF
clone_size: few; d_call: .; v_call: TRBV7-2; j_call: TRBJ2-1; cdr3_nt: TGTGCCAGCAGCCCCAGTGGACCGGATCGGTATAATGAGCAGTTCTTC; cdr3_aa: CASSPSGPDRYNEQFF
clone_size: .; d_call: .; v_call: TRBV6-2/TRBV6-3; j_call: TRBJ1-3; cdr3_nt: TGTGCCAGCAGTGATGCGACAGATGGAAACACCATATATTTT; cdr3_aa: CASSDATDGNTIYF
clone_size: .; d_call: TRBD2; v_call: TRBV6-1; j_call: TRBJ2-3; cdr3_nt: TGTGCCAGCAGTGAATGGCCACTAGCGGGAGGCGGGACAGATACGCAGTATTTT; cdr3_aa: CASSEWPLAGGGTDTQYF
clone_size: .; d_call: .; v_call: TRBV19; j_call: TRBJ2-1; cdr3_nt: TGTGCCAGTAGGCCCATCGGGAGCTCCTACAATGAGCAGTTCTTC; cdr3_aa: CASRPIGSSYNEQFF
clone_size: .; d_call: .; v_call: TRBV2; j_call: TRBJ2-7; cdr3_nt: TGTGCCAGCAGTGACGGGGGTAGATGGCTCTACGAGCAGTACTTC; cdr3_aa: CASSDGGRWLYEQYF
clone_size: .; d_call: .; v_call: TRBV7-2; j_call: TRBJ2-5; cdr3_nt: TGTGCCAGCAGCGCAGTCGGGGCCCCGGTAGAGACCCAGTACTTC; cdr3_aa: CASSAVGAPVETQYF
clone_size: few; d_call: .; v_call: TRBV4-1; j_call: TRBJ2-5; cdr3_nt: TGCGCCAGCAGCCAAGATAAGGGATACCAAGAGACCCAGTACTTC; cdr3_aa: CASSQDKGYQETQYF
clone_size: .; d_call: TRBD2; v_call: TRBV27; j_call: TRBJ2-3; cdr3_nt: TGTGCCAGCAGTTCCCAACTAGCGGAGGTCGGAGATACGCAGTATTTT; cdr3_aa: CASSSQLAEVGDTQYF
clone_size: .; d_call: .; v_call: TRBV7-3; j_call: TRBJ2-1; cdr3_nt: TGTGCCAGCAGCACCCAGGGGAGTGAGCAGTTCTTC; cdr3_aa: CASSTQGSEQFF
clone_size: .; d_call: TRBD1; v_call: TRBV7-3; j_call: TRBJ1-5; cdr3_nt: TGTGCCAGCAGCTCGGGATTCCGGGACAGGGGCTTGCAGCCCCAGCATTTT; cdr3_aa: CASSSGFRDRGLQPQHF
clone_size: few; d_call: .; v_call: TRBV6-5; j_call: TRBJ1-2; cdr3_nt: TGTGCCAGCAGTTACTCCCCGGGGGGCGTCTATGGCTACACCTTC; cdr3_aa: CASSYSPGGVYGYTF
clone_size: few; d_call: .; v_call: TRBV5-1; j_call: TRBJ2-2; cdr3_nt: TGCGCCAGCTCCGGAATCGGGACGGAGAACACCGGGGAGCTGTTTTTT; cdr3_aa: CASSGIGTENTGELFF
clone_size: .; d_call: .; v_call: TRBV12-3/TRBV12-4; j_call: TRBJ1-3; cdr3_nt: TGTGCCAGCAGTTTAAAGACATTGGGGATGTATTTT; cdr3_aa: CASSLKTLGMYF
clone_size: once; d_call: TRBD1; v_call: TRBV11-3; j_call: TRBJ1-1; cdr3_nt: TGTGCCAGCAGCCTACCGGTCGGGACAGGAAACCAAGCTTTCTTT; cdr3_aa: CASSLPVGTGNQAFF
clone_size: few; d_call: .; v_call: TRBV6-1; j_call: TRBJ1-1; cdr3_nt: TGTGCCAGCAGTTACCAGGGGTCGAACACTGAAGCTTTCTTT; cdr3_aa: CASSYQGSNTEAFF
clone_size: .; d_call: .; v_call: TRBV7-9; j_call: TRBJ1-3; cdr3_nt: TGTGCCAGCAGCCCACCAGGAGAAAACACCATATATTTT; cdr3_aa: CASSPPGENTIYF
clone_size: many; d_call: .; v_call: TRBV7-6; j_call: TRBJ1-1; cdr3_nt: TGTGCCAGCAGCTTTTACCCCGCTATGAACACTGAAGCTTTCTTT; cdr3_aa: CASSFYPAMNTEAFF
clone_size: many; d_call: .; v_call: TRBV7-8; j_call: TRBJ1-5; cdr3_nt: TGTGCCAGCAGCTCGGGCAGGGTACTCCCGCGGCGGCCCCAGCATTTT; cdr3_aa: CASSSGRVLPRRPQHF
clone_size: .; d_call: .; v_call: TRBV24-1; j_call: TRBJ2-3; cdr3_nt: TGTGCCACCAGTGATTCAGAGTGGGGTTCAGATACGCAGTATTTT; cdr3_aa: CATSDSEWGSDTQYF
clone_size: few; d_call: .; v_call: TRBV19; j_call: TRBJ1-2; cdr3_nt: TGTGCCAGTACCGAATTTGACAGCCGAGTCTATGGCTACACCTTC; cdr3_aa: CASTEFDSRVYGYTF
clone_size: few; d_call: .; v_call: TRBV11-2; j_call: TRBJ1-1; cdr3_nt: TGTGCCAGCAGCTTAACCGGGGTTGTCCTCCCCGGGAACACTGAAGCTTTCTTT; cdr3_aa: CASSLTGVVLPGNTEAFF
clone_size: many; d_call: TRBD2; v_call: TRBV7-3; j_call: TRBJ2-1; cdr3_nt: TGTGCCAGCAGCTTATTGGCCCCCGGACTAGCGCCCCATGAGCAGTTCTTC; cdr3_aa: CASSLLAPGLAPHEQFF
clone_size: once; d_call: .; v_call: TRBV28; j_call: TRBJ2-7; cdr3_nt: TGTGCCAGCAGTTTAAATAGCGGAGGGGCCTACGAGCAGTACTTC; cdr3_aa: CASSLNSGGAYEQYF
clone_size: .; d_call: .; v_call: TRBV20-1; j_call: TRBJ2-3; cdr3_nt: TGCAGTGCTAGAGATTTTGCAGGGGCTGGGACAGATACGCAGTATTTT; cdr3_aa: CSARDFAGAGTDTQYF
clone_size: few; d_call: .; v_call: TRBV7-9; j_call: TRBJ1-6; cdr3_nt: TGTGCCAGCAGCTTAGCGCCAGGAGGACCTAATAATTCACCCCTCCACTTT; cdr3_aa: CASSLAPGGPNNSPLHF
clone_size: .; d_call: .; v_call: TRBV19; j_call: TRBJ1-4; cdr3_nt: TGTGCCAGTAGTCACTCCGCAACTAATGAAAAACTGTTTTTT; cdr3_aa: CASSHSATNEKLFF